The 25 T cell receptor beta chains reported below all come from one sample, sequenced in a study of post-analysis software for immune sequencing data. The study's findings and limits: Among 5 or 6 TRBV segments more frequent in patients than controls were TRBV5-6, TRBV5-1 and TRBV20-1.

Unique molecular identifiers featured in each of the TCR beta cDNA libraries. TCRdb re-analysed the PCR reads in MiXCR, keeping a single row per CDR3 protein. The sample yields hundreds of thousands of distinct CDR3 sequences, approximately 57% seen once. No antigen is known for these receptors. Sequencing input: blood. These receptors were collected from a girl aged 5 to 17 with multiple sclerosis.

J is TRBJ2-6 and V is TRBV6-6; D may be TRBD1 (5 bases). CDR1 is MNHNY, CDR2 SVGAGI, per germline (reference sequence). The V end was cut by 2 bases, the J end by 0 bases, with 8 bases between. This CDR3 contains 16 residues. CDR3 residues: CASSYHRSSGANVLTF. The CDR3 nucleotides read TGTGCCAGCAGTTACCACAGGAGCTCTGGGGCCAACGTCCTGACTTTC.

To note about this clonotype: At one boundary the junction diverges from the germline segment, which might be a read error. The V gene is TRBV5-1, the J gene TRBJ2-5, with D possibly being TRBD2 (6 bases). The CDR3 has 17 residues. Germline V gives CDR1 SGHRS, CDR2 YFSETQ. CDR3 sequence: CAGSLGGRARSQETQYF. The CDR3 coding sequence is TGCGCCGGCAGCTTGGGAGGCAGGGCCCGGTCCCAAGAGACCCAGTACTTC.

V usage is TRBV7-6 and J usage is TRBJ2-5; D is ambiguous. The J call is in doubt because the DNA end fits TRBJ2-7 better. Germline CDR1 reads SGHVS; CDR2 reads FNYEAQ. The CDR3 is made up of 14 amino acids. CDR3 nucleotide sequence: TGTGCCAGCAGCCCCCGAATGTTCGGCTACGAGCAGTACTTC. Translating it yields CASSPRMFGYEQYF.

V gene TRBV29-1 combines with J gene TRBJ2-7, with a weak D call TRBD1 (6 bases). The DNA end favors TRBJ2-5, so the J call may be wrong. The CDR3 is 13 amino acids. Germline lookup yields CDR1 SQVTM and CDR2 ANQGSEA. CDR3 sequence (DNA): TGCAGCGTTGACAGGGGCTTTTCAGAGACCCAGTACTTC. Translating it yields CSVDRGFSETQYF.

This clonotype showed up just a few times. The V gene is TRBV4-1, the J gene TRBJ2-7; D is ambiguous. Trimming shortened V by 5 bases and J by 3 bases, and 17 bases separated the two germline ends. Germline V CDR1 and CDR2: MGHRA, YSYEKL. This CDR3 is 15 amino acids long. The CDR3 nucleotides are TGCGCCAGCAGCAACCGGGCCATACTTAGCTACGAGCAGTACTTC. The encoded protein is CASSNRAILSYEQYF.

The chain employs TRBV5-1 and TRBJ2-3; unclear D gene. Germline CDR1 reads SGHRS; CDR2 reads YFSETQ. The CDR3 totals 13 residues. The germline V and J ends were trimmed by 3 bases and 5 bases, with 10 bases remaining between them. This CDR3 reads CASSSGYLDTQYF. The CDR3 nucleotides are TGCGCCAGCAGCTCCGGATACTTAGATACGCAGTATTTT.

The V and J genes are TRBV5-1 and TRBJ2-1, with D unclear. The CDR3 loop spans 15 amino acids. V was shortened by 4 bases and J by 1 base, with 12 bases between the two germline ends. The germline CDR1 and CDR2 sequences are SGHRS and YFSETQ. In DNA form, the CDR3 reads TGCGCCAGCAGCCCCAAGGTCAAGTCCTACAATGAGCAGTTCTTC. It encodes CASSPKVKSYNEQFF.

This chain connects TRBV5-1 to TRBJ2-7; the D is unclear. This CDR3 has 14 amino acids. The germline CDR1 and CDR2 sequences are SGHRS and YFSETQ. V lost 0 bases and J 3 bases, leaving 10 bases between the germline ends. CDR3 sequence: CASSLATADYEQYF. Written as DNA, the CDR3 is TGCGCCAGCAGCTTGGCCACGGCAGACTACGAGCAGTACTTC.

The chain couples TRBV10-3 to TRBJ2-4, with unresolved D. The J call may be faulty, since TRBJ2-7 better matches the DNA end. The CDR3 has 11 amino acids. CDR1 is ENHRY, CDR2 SYGVKD, per germline. The CDR3 DNA reads as TGTGCCAATCCCTGGAGATCCGAGCAGTACTTC. Its translation is CANPWRSEQYF.

The chain employs TRBV4-1 and TRBJ2-7; no clear D gene. V lost 1 base to trimming and J lost 2 bases, with 18 bases between them. CDR3 length: 17 residues. The germline CDR1 and CDR2 sequences are MGHRA and YSYEKL. The CDR3 reads CASSQVGLIDLPYEQYF. The DNA for the CDR3 is TGCGCCAGCAGCCAAGTGGGATTGATAGACCTCCCCTACGAGCAGTACTTC.

This chain connects TRBV12-3 or TRBV12-4 to TRBJ1-4, with D possibly being TRBD1 (5 bases). V lost 3 bases and J lost 0, with 8 bases in between. There are 15 residues in the CDR3. The CDR3 DNA follows: TGTGCCAGCAGTTTCGGGGGGGCAACTAATGAAAAACTGTTTTTT. It codes for CASSFGGATNEKLFF.

The chain recombines TRBV6-5 with TRBJ1-2; D call uncertain. The CDR3 has 20 residues. Looked up from germline, CDR1 is MNHEY and CDR2 is SVGAGI. Trimming pared 0 bases from V and 2 bases from J, leaving 25 bases between. CDR3 amino acids: CASSYSKAAEAGTFNYGYTF. The DNA of the CDR3 is TGTGCCAGCAGTTACTCGAAGGCCGCCGAGGCAGGTACCTTCAACTATGGCTACACCTTC.

The rearrangement links TRBV29-1 to TRBJ2-4; D is uncertain. Germline loops: CDR1 SQVTM, CDR2 ANQGSEA. The V gene lost 4 bases and the J gene lost 0 bases, with 13 bases spanning the gap. This CDR3 comprises 15 residues. In DNA form, the CDR3 reads TGCAGCGTTGCTGAGTGGAACGAAGCCAAAAACATTCAGTACTTC. It codes for CSVAEWNEAKNIQYF.

This clonotype was counted a few times. This may be a read error: a much more frequent sequence differs by one nucleotide. The chain links TRBV7-8 to TRBJ2-3; 7 positions match TRBD2. Germline CDR1 reads SGHVS; CDR2 reads FQNEAQ. This CDR3 is built from 15 residues. CDR3 sequence: CANSFIAGGTDTQYF. The CDR3 DNA sequence: TGTGCCAACAGCTTTATAGCGGGTGGGACAGATACGCAGTATTTT.

The chain couples TRBV29-1 to TRBJ2-7; 9 nucleotides line up with TRBD2. The V gene's germline CDR1 is SQVTM and CDR2 ANQGSEA. V lost 4 bases to trimming and J lost 6 bases; unmatched junction nucleotides: 10. The CDR3 is 14 amino acids. CDR3 sequence: CSVVSLAGIREQYF. CDR3 in DNA: TGCAGCGTTGTGAGTCTAGCGGGAATTCGCGAGCAGTACTTC.

The chain links TRBV2 to TRBJ1-2; weak D call: TRBD1 (6 bases). The germline V gene encodes CDR1 SNHLY and CDR2 FYNNEI. This CDR3 is built from 12 residues. The germline V and J ends were trimmed by 6 bases and 4 bases, with 9 bases remaining between them. The CDR3 loop reads CASREDSYGYTF. Here the CDR3 DNA reads TGTGCCAGCAGGGAGGACAGCTATGGCTACACCTTC.

V usage is TRBV7-8 and J usage is TRBJ2-1, with 8 bases matching TRBD2. CDR1 SGHVS and CDR2 FQNEAQ come from the germline V gene. The CDR3 covers 15 residues. V gave up 5 bases and J gave up 7 bases; unmatched junction bases: 10. The DNA for the CDR3 is TGTGCCAGCAGCCCCCGAGCGGGGGTGTGGAATGAGCAGTTCTTC. Translated, it gives CASSPRAGVWNEQFF.

The chain combines TRBV4-2 with TRBJ1-4, with D hard to call. The CDR3 is 17 amino acids. Trimming left V 2 bases short and J 4 bases short, with 17 bases between. Per germline, CDR1 LGHNA and CDR2 YNFKEQ. CDR3 in DNA: TGTGCCAGCAGCCAACGCCTCCAGGCTTCGAATAATGAAAAACTGTTTTTT. The encoded protein is CASSQRLQASNNEKLFF.

The V call is TRBV21-1, the J call TRBJ1-4; the table gives TRBD1 as D, unverified against the DNA. TRBV21-1 is a listed pseudogene. This CDR3 spans 16 amino acids. The CDR3 reads CASSTLDGTGSEKLFF. The CDR3 nucleotides are TGTGCCAGCAGCACACTAGACGGGACAGGGTCAGAAAAACTGTTTTTT.

The V and J genes are TRBV5-1 and TRBJ2-7, with 7 bases aligning to TRBD1. The junction had 6 bases not matched to a gene; V was cut back by 2 bases and J by 1 base. Germline V gene sequence: CDR1 SGHRS, CDR2 YFSETQ. The length of the CDR3 is 15 residues. CDR3 loop: CASSLNPGQSYEQYF. CDR3 in DNA: TGCGCCAGCAGCTTAAATCCGGGACAGTCCTACGAGCAGTACTTC.

This CDR3 is CASSTGLDTGELFF. The CDR3 region has the DNA TGTGCCAGCAGTACGGGGCTTGACACCGGGGAGCTGTTTTTT. The chain employs TRBV6-4 and TRBJ2-2; D is possibly TRBD1 or TRBD2 (5 bases each). Germline V gene sequence: CDR1 MRHNA, CDR2 SNTAGT. V was pared by 5 bases and J by 3 bases, with 10 bases between. The CDR3 covers 14 residues.

This clonotype was seen a few times. This chain uses TRBV7-3 with TRBJ2-3; no clear D. CDR1 and CDR2 from the germline V gene are SGHTA and FQGTGA. The length of the CDR3 is 13 residues. Trimming removed 1 base from V and 6 bases from J, with 8 bases in between. This CDR3 reads CASSLIFGDTQYF. The CDR3 nucleotides read TGTGCCAGCAGCTTAATATTCGGTGATACGCAGTATTTT.

In this sample, this clonotype turned up a few times. The rearrangement uses TRBV10-3 and TRBJ2-6, with no clear D. This CDR3 is 14 amino acids long. Trimming pared 4 bases from V and 0 bases from J, leaving 4 bases between. CDR1 is ENHRY and CDR2 is SYGVKD in the germline V gene. CDR3 region: CAISAGSGANVLTF. CDR3 nucleotides: TGTGCCATCAGTGCGGGCTCTGGGGCCAACGTCCTGACTTTC.

This clonotype was found a few times. V gene TRBV29-1 combines with J gene TRBJ2-7; TRBD2 agrees at 10 bases. This CDR3 region has 14 residues. V lost 3 bases to trimming and J lost 7 bases; unmatched junction nucleotides: 9. Germline V lookup: CDR1 SQVTM, CDR2 ANQGSEA. CDR3 nucleotide sequence: TGCAGCGTTGAGAAGGCTAGCGGGAGAGAGGAGCAGTACTTC. It yields the protein CSVEKASGREEQYF.

The chain employs TRBV29-1 and TRBJ1-2, with D possibly matching TRBD1 (6 bases). The germline CDR1 and CDR2 sequences are SQVTM and ANQGSEA. The CDR3 has 14 residues. Trimming cost V 7 bases and J 2 bases, with 17 bases left between them. CDR3 coding DNA: TGCAGCGCCGAGGGCCTCACAGGGAACTATGGCTACACCTTC. Its protein product is CSAEGLTGNYGYTF.